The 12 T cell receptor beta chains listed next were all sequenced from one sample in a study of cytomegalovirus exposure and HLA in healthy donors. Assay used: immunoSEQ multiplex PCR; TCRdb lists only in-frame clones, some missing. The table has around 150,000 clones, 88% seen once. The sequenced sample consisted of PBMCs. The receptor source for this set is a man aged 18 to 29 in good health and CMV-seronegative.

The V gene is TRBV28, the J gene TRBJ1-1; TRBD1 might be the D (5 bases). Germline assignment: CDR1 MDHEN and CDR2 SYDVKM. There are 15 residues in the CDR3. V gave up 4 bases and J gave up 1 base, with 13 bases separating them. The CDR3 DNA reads TGTGCCAGCAGTTGGCCGGGGGTGGGGAACACTGAAGCTTTCTTT. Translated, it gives CASSWPGVGNTEAFF.

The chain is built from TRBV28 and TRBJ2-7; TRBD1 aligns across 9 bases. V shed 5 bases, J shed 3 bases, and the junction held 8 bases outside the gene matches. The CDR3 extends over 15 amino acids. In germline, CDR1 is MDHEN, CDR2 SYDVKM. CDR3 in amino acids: CASSMPGQGRYEQYF. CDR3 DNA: TGTGCCAGCAGTATGCCGGGACAGGGACGCTACGAGCAGTACTTC.

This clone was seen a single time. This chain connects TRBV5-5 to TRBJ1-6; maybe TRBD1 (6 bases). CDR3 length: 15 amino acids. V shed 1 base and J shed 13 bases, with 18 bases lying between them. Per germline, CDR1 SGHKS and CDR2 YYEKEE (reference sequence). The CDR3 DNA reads TGTGCCAGCAGCTTGAGCAGGGGCCTTGGGAATCCCCTCCACTTT. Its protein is CASSLSRGLGNPLHF.

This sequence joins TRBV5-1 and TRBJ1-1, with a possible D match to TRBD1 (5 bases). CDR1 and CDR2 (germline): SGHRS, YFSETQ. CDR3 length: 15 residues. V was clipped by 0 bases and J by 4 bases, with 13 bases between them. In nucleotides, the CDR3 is TGCGCCAGCAGCTTGGAATTCCGGGGGAGCACTGAAGCTTTCTTT. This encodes CASSLEFRGSTEAFF.

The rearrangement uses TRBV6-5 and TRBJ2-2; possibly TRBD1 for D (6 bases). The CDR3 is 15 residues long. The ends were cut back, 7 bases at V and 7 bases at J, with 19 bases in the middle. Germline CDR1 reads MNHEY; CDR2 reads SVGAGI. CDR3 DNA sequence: TGTGCCAGCACCCCGTTACAGGGTTTCGACGGGGAGCTGTTTTTT. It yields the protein CASTPLQGFDGELFF.

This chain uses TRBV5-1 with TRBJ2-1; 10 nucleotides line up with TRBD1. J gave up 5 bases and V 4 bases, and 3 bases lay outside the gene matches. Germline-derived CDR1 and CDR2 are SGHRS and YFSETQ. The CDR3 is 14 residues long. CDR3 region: CASSPDRGNNEQFF. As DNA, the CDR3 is TGCGCCAGCAGCCCGGACAGGGGGAACAATGAGCAGTTCTTC.

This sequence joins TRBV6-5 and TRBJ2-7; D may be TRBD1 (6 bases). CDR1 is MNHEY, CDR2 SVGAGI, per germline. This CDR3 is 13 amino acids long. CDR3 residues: CATTGISSYEQYF. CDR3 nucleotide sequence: TGTGCTACCACAGGGATCAGCTCCTACGAGCAGTACTTC.

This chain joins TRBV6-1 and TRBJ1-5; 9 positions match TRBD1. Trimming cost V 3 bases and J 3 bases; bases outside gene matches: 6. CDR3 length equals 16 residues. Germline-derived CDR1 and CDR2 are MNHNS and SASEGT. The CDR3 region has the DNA TGTGCCAGCAGTGAGGTGACAGGGGGGAACAATCAGCCCCAGCATTTT. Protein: CASSEVTGGNNQPQHF.

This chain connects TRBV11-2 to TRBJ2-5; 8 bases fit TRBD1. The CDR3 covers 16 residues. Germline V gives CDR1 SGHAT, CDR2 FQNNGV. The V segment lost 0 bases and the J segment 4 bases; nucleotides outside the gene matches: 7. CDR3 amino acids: CASSLDLPGGLETQYF. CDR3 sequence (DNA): TGTGCCAGCAGCTTAGATCTGCCAGGGGGCTTAGAGACCCAGTACTTC.

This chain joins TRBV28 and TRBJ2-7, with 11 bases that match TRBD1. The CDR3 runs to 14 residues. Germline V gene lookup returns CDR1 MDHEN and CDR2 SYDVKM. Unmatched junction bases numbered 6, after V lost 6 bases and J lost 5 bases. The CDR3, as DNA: TGTGCCAGCAGGATCGGACAGGGGGCCGACGAGCAGTACTTC. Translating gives CASRIGQGADEQYF.

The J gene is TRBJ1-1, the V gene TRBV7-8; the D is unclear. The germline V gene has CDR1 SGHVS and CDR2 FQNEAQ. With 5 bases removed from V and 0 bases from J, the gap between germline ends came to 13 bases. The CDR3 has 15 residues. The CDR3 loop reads CASSRNSPMNTEAFF. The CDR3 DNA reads TGTGCCAGCAGCCGTAATAGTCCGATGAACACTGAAGCTTTCTTT.

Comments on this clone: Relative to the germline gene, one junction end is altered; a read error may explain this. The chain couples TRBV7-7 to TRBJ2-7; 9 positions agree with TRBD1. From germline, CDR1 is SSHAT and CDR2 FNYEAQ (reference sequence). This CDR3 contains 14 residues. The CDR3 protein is CASSSGQGPYEQYF. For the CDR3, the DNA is TGTGCTAGCAGCTCGGGACAGGGACCCTACGAGCAGTACTTC.